The clone carrying this T cell receptor beta chain has only one observation. The data were taken from a study of identical twins. MiXCR was run by TCRdb on the 5' RACE reads, yielding one entry per CDR3 protein. The table shows approximately 690,000 distinct CDR3 sequences, with 6.1% occurring only once. The length of the CDR3 is 15 residues. CDR1 is KGHSH and CDR2 is LQKENI in the germline V gene. Deletions cut 6 bases from V and 2 bases from J, with 15 bases between. Sequenced material: naive T cells sorted from blood. The chain has TRBV18 and TRBJ2-3; no clear D gene. The sequence was collected from a young man in good health. CDR3 sequence: CASSSEVHLTDTQYF. DNA of the CDR3: TGTGCCAGCTCGTCTGAAGTACATCTCACAGATACGCAGTATTTT.